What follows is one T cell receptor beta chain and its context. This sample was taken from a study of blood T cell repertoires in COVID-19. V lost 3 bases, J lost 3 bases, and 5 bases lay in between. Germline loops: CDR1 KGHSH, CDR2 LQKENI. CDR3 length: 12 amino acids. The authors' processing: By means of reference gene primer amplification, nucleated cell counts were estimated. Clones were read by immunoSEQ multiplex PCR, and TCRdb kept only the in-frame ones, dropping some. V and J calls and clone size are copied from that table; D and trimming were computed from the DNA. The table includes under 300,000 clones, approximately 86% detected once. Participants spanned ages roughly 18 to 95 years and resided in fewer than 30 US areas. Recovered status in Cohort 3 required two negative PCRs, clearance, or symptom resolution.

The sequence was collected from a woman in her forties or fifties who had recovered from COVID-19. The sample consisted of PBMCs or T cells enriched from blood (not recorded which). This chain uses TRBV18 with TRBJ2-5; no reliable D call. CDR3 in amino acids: CASSPSEETQYF. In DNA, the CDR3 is TGTGCCAGCTCACCCAGTGAAGAGACCCAGTACTTC.